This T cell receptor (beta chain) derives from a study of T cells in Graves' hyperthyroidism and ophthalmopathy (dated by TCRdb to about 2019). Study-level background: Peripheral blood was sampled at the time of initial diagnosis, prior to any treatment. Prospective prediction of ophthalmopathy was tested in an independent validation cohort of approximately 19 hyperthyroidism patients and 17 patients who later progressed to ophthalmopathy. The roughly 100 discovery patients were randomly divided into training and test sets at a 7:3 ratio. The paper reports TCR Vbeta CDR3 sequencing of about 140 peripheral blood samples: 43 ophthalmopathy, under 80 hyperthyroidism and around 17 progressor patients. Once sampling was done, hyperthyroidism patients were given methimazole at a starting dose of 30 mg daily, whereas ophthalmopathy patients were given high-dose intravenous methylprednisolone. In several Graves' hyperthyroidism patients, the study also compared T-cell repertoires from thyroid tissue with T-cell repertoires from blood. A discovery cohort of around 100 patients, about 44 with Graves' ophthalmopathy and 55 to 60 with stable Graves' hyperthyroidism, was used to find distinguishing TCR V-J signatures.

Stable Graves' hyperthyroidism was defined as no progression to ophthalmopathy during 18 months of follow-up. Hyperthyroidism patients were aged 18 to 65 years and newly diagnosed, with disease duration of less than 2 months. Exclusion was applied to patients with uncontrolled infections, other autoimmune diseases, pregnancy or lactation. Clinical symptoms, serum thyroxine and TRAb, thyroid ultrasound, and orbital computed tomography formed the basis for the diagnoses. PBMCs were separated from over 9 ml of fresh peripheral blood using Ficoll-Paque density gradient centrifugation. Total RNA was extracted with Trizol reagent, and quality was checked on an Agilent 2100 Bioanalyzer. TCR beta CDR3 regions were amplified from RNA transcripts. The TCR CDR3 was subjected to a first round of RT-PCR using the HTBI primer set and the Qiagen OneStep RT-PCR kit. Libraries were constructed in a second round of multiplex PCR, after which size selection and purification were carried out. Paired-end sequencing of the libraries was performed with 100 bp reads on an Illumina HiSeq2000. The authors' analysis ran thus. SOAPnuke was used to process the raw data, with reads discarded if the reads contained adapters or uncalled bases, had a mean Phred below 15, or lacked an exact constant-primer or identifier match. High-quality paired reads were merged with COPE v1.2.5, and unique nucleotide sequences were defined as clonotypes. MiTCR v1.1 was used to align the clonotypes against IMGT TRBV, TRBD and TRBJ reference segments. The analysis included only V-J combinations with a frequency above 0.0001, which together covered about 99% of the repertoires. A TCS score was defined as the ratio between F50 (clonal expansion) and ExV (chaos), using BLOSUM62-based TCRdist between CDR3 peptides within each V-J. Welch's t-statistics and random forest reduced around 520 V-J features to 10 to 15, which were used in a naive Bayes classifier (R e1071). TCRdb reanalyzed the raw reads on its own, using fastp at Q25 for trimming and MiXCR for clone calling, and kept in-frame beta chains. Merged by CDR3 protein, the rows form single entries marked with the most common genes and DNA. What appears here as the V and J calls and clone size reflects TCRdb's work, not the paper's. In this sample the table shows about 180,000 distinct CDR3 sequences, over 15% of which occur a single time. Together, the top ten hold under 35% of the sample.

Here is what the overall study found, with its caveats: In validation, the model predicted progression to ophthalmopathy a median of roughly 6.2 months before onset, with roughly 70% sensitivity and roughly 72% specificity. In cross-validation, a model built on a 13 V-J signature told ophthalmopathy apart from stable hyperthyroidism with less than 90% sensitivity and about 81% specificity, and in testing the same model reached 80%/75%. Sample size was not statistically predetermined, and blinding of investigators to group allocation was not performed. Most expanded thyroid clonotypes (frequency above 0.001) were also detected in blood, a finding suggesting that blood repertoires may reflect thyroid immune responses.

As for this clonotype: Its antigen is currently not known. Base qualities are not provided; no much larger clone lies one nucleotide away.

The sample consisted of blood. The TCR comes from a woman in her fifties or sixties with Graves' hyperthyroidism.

This receptor has the CDR3 CASSPATNYGYTF. The sequence in DNA is TGCGCCAGCAGCCCCGCCACAAACTATGGCTACACCTTC. The chain uses TRBV4-1 and TRBJ1-2, with the D gene too uncertain to name. Via the germline V gene, CDR1 is MGHRA and CDR2 YSYEKL. The cysteine opens and the phenylalanine closes a CDR3 of 13 amino acids. The retained sequence is limited to the CDR3, 39 bases, with the frame set at the first base. Deletion took 4 bases off V and 2 bases off J, with a span of 8 bases between the germline ends.